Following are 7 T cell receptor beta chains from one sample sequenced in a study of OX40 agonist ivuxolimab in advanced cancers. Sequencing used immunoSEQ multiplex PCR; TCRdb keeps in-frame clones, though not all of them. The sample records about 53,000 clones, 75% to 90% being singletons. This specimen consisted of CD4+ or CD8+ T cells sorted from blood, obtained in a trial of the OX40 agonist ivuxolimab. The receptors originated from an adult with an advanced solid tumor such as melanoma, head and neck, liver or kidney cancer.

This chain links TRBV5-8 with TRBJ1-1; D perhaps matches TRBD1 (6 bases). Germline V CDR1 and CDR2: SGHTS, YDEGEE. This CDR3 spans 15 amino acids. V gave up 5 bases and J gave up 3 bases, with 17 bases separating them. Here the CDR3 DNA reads TGTGCCAGCAGTCCGGGACATTTTGGGGACACTGAAGCTTTCTTT. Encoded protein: CASSPGHFGDTEAFF.

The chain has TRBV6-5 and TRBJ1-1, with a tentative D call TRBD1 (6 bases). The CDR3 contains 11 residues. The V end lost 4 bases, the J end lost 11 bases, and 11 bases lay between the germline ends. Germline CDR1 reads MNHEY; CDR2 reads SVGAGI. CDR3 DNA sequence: TGTGCCAGCAGTTCCACAGGGCGGGCTTTCTTT. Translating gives CASSSTGRAFF.

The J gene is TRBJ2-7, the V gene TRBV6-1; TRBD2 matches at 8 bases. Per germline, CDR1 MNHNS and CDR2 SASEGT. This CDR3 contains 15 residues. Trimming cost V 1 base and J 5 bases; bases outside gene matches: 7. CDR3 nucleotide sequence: TGTGCCAGCAGTGAAGAAGTTAGCGGGACTGACGAGCAGTACTTC. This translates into CASSEEVSGTDEQYF.

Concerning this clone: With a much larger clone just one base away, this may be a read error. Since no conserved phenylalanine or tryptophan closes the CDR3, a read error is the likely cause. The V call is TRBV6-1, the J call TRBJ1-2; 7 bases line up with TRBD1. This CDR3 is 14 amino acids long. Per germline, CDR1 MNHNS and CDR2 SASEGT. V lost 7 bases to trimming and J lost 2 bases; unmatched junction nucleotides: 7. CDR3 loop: CASMSGQSNYGYTL. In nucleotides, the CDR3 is TGTGCCAGCATGTCGGGACAGAGCAACTATGGCTACACCCTC.

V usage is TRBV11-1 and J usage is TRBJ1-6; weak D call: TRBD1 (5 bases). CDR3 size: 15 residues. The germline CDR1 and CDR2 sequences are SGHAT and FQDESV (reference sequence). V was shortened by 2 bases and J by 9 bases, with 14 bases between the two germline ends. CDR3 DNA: TGTGCCAGCAGCTTATGGAGCGGGGGTGTTTCACCCCTCCACTTT. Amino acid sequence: CASSLWSGGVSPLHF.

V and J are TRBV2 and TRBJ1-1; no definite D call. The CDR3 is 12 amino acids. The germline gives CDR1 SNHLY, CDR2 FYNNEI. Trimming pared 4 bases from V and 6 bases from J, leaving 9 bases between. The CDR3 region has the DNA TGTGCCAGCAGTGCTCAGCTGGCTGAAGCTTTCTTT. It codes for CASSAQLAEAFF. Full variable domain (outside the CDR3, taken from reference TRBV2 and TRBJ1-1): EPEVTQTPSHQVTQMGQEVILRCVPISNHLYFYWYRQILGQKVEFLVSFYNNEISEKSEIFDDQFSVERPDGSNFTLKIRSTKLEDSAMYFCASSAQLAEAFFGQGTRLTVV.

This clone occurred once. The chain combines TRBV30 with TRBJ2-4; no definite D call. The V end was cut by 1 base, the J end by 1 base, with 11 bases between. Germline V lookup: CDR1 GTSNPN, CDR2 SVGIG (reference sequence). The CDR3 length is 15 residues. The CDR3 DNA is TGTGCCTGGAGTGAAGTTGGGTTGGCCAAAAACATTCAGTACTTC. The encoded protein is CAWSEVGLAKNIQYF.